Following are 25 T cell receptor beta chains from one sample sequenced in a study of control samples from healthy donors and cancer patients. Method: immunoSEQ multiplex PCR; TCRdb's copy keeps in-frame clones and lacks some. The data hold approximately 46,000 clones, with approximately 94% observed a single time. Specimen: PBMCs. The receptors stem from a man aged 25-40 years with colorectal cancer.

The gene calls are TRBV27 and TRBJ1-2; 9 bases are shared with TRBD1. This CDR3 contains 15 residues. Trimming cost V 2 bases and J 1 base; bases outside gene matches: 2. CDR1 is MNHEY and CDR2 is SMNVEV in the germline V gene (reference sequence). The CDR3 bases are TGTGCCAGCAGTTTAGGGACAGGGCGTAACTATGGCTACACCTTC. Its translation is CASSLGTGRNYGYTF.

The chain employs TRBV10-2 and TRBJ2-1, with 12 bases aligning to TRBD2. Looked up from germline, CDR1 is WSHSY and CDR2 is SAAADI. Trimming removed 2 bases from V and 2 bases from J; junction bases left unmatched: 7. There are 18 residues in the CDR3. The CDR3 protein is CASSERGLAGSTYNEQFF. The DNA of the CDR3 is TGCGCCAGCAGTGAGAGAGGACTAGCGGGGTCGACCTACAATGAGCAGTTCTTC.

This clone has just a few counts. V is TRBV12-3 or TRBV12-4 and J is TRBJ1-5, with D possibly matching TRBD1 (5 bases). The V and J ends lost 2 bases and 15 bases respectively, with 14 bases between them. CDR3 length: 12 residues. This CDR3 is CASSLWGEDLHF. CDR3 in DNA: TGTGCCAGCAGTTTATGGGGGGAGGACCTGCATTTT.

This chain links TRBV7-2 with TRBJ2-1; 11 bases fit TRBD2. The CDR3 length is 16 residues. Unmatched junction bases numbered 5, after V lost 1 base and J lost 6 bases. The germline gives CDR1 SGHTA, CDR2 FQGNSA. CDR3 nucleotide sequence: TGTGCCAGCAGCTTAGGGGCTAGCGGGGGGACCAATGAGCAGTTCTTC. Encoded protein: CASSLGASGGTNEQFF. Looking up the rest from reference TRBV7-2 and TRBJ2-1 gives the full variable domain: GAGVSQSPSNKVTEKGKDVELRCDPISGHTALYWYRQSLGQGLEFLIYFQGNSAPDKSGLPSDRFSAERTGGSVSTLTIQRTQQEDSAVYLCASSLGASGGTNEQFFGPGTRLTVL.

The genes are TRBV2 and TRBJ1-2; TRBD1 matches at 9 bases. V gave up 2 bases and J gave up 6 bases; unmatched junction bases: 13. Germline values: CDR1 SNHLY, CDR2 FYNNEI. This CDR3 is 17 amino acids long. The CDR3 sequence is CASSERGWTGVDDGYTF. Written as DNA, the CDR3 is TGTGCCAGCAGTGAAAGGGGTTGGACAGGGGTGGATGATGGCTACACCTTC.

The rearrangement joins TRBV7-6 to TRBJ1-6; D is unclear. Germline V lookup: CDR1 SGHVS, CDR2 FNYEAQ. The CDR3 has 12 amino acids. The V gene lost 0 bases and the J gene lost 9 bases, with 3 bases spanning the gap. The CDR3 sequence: CASSLAGSPLHF. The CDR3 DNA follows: TGTGCCAGCAGCTTAGCAGGTTCACCCCTCCACTTT.

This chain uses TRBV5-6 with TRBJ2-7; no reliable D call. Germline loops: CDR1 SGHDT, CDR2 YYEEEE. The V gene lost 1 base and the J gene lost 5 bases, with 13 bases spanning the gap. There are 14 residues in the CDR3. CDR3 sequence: CASSLTTTVHEQYF. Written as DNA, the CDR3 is TGTGCCAGCAGCTTGACGACAACGGTCCACGAGCAGTACTTC.

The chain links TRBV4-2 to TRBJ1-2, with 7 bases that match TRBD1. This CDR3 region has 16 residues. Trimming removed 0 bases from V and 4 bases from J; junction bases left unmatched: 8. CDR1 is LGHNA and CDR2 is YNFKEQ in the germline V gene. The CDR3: CASSQDGGRDSYGYTF. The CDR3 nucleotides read TGTGCCAGCAGCCAAGATGGGGGCAGGGACAGCTATGGCTACACCTTC.

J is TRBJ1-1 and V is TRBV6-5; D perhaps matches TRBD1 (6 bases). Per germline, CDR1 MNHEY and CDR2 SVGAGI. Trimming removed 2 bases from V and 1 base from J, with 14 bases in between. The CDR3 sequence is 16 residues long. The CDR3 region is CASSYPFRGGNTEAFF. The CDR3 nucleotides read TGTGCCAGCAGTTACCCGTTTCGAGGGGGGAACACTGAAGCTTTCTTT.

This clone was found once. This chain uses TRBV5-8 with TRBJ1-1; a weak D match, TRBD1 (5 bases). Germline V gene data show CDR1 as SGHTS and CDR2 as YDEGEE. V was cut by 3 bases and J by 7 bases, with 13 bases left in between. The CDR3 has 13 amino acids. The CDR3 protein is CASSSRADGEAFF. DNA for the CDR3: TGTGCCAGCAGCTCCAGGGCGGATGGTGAAGCTTTCTTT.

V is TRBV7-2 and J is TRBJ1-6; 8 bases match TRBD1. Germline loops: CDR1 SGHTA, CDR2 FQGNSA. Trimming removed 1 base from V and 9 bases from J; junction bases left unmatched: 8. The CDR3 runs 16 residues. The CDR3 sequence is CASSLERTGFGSPLHF. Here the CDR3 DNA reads TGTGCCAGCAGCTTAGAGAGGACAGGGTTTGGTTCACCCCTCCACTTT.

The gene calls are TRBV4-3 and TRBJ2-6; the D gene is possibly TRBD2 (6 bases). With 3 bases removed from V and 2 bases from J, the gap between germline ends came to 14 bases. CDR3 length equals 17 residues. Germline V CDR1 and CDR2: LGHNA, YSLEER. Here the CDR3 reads CASSHVGGGTGANVLTF. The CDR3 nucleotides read TGCGCCAGCAGCCATGTAGGTGGAGGGACTGGGGCCAACGTCCTGACTTTC.

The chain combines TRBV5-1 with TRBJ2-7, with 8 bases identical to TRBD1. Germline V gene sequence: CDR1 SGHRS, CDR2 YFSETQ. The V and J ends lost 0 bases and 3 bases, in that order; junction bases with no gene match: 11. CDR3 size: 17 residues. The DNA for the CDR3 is TGCGCCAGCAGCTTGGGGGAGTTGACAGGGGCCGGCTACGAGCAGTACTTC. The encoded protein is CASSLGELTGAGYEQYF.

The CDR3 reads CASSLAIPPFNEQFF. CDR3 DNA: TGTGCCAGCAGCTTAGCGATACCGCCCTTCAATGAGCAGTTCTTC. V and J are TRBV11-2 and TRBJ2-1; D gene uncertain. The V gene lost 1 base and the J gene lost 6 bases, with 13 bases spanning the gap. This CDR3 comprises 15 residues. Germline V lookup: CDR1 SGHAT, CDR2 FQNNGV.

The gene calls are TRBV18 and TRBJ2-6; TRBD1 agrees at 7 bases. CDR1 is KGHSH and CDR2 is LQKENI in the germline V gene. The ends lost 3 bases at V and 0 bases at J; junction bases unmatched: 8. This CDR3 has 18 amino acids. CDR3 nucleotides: TGTGCCAGCTCACCTATGACAGGGTCCAGCTCTGGGGCCAACGTCCTGACTTTC. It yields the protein CASSPMTGSSSGANVLTF.

Written as DNA, the CDR3 is TGTGCCAGCAGTTACAGTCTAGCCCCCCCCCAAGAGACCCAGTACTTC. It translates to CASSYSLAPPQETQYF. This chain connects TRBV6-2 or TRBV6-3 to TRBJ2-5; D perhaps matches TRBD2 (5 bases). This CDR3 has 16 residues. Trimming left V 2 bases short and J 1 base short, with 14 bases between. The germline gives CDR1 MNHEY, CDR2 SVGEGT.

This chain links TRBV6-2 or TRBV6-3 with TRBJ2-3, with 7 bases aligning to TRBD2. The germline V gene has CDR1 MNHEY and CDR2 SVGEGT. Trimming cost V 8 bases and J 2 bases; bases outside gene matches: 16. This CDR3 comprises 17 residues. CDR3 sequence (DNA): TGTGCCAGCGGCCAGAGGTCAGCGGGGCCCTACACAGATACGCAGTATTTT. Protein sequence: CASGQRSAGPYTDTQYF.

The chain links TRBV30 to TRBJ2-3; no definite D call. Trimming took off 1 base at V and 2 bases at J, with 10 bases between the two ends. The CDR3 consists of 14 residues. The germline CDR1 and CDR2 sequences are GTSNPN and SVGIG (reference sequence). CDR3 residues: CAWSEALVTDTQYF. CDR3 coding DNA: TGTGCCTGGAGTGAGGCGTTAGTCACAGATACGCAGTATTTT.

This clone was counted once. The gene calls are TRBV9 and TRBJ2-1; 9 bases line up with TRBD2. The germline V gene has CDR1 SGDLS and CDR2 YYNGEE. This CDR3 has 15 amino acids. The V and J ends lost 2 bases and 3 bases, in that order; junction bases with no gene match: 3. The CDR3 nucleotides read TGTGCCAGCAGCGTGATAGCGGGGGACTACAATGAGCAGTTCTTC. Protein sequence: CASSVIAGDYNEQFF.

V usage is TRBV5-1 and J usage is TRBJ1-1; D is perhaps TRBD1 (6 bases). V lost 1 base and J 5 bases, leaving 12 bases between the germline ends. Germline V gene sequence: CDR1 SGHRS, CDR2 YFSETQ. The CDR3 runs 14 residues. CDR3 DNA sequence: TGCGCCAGCAGCTTGAGAGGGGGTGGAACTGAAGCTTTCTTT. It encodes CASSLRGGGTEAFF.

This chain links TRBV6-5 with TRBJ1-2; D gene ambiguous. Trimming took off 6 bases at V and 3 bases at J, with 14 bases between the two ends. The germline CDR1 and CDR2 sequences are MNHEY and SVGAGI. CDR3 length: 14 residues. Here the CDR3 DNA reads TGTGCCAGCAGCGAGGGCTTTTTCGACTATGGCTACACCTTC. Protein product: CASSEGFFDYGYTF.

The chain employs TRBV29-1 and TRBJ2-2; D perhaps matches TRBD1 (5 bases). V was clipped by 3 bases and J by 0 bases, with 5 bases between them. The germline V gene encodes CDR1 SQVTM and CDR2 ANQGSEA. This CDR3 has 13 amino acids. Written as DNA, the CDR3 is TGCAGCGTTGAGACAGCGAACACCGGGGAGCTGTTTTTT. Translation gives CSVETANTGELFF.

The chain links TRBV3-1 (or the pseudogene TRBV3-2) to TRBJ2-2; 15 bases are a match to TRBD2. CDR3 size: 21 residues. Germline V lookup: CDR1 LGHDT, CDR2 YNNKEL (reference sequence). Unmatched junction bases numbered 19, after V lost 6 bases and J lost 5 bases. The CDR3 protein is CASSLDGLAGGRNLGTGELFF. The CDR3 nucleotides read TGTGCCAGCAGTCTGGACGGACTAGCGGGGGGGCGAAATCTAGGAACCGGGGAGCTGTTTTTT.

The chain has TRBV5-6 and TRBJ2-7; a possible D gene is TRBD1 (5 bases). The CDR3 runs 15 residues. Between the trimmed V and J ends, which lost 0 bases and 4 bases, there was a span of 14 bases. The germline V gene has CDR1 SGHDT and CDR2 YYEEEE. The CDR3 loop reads CASSLGPSAGYEQYF. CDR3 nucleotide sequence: TGTGCCAGCAGCTTGGGGCCCTCAGCAGGGTACGAGCAGTACTTC. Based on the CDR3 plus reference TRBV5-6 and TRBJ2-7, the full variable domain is DAGVTQSPTHLIKTRGQQVTLRCSPKSGHDTVSWYQQALGQGPQFIFQYYEEEERQRGNFPDRFSGHQFPNYSSELNVNALLLGDSALYLCASSLGPSAGYEQYFGPGTRLTVT.

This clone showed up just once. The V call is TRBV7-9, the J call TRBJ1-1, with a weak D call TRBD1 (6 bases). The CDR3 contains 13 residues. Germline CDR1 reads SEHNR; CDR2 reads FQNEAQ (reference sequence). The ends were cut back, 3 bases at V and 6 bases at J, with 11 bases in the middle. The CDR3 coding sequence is TGTGCCAGCAGCTTTATACAGGGTTCTGAAGCTTTCTTT. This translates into CASSFIQGSEAFF.